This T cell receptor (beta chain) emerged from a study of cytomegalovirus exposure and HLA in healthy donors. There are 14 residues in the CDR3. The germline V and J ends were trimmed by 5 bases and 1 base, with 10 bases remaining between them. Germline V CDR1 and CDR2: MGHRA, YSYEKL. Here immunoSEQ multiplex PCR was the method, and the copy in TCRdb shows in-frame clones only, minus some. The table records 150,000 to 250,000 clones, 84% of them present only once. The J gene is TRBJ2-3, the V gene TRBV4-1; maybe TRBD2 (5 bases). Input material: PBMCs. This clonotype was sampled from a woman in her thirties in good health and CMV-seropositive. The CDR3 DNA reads TGCGCCAGCAGCTTGGGGAGAGGCACAGATACGCAGTATTTT. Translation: CASSLGRGTDTQYF.